A selection of T cell receptor beta chains follows, all from one sample in a study of T cell changes during pregnancy in multiple sclerosis. Some clones are missing from TCRdb's copy, which holds only in-frame ones; the method was immunoSEQ multiplex PCR. This table has tens of thousands of clones, approximately 89% appearing once. This material consisted of CD8+ T cells from peripheral blood mononuclear cells, taken in the second trimester of pregnancy. These receptors originate from a female donor with multiple sclerosis, enrolled in a pregnancy study. Each CDR3 is given with its conserved first and last residue. Each record gives: J gene, clone size, V gene, D gene, CDR3 DNA, CDR3 protein. D genes are given only for firm matches. Size values are once, few and many counts, or a class for expanded clones, and some rows have none.

>TRBJ2-5|NA|TRBV5-1|NA
TGCGCCAGCAGCTTGGCCCCAGGACAGAGCCAAGAGACCCAGTACTTC
CASSLAPGQSQETQYF
>TRBJ1-1|NA|TRBV9|TRBD1
TGTGCCAGCAGCGGAGCGACAGGGCAGAACACTGAAGCTTTCTTT
CASSGATGQNTEAFF
>TRBJ2-1|NA|TRBV7-6|TRBD2
TGTGCCAGCAGCTCCGGCGGGGGCTCCTACAATGAGCAGTTCTTC
CASSSGGGSYNEQFF
>TRBJ2-7|NA|TRBV7-2|NA
TGTGCCAGCAGCTCTGGAGCTAGCCCAAACTACGAGCAGTACTTC
CASSSGASPNYEQYF
>TRBJ2-7|NA|TRBV13|NA
TGTGCCAGCAGCACGAGAAAGGGGGTCCACGAGCAGTACTTC
CASSTRKGVHEQYF
>TRBJ1-1|NA|TRBV4-3|TRBD1
TGCGCCAGCAGCCAAGACAGGGGGCTTACTGAAGCTTTCTTT
CASSQDRGLTEAFF
>TRBJ1-4|few|TRBV13|NA
TGTGCCAGCAACGGTGGAGGAGACGAAAAACTGTTTTTT
CASNGGGDEKLFF
>TRBJ2-7|NA|TRBV7-9|NA
TGTGCCAGCAGCTTACGGGGATACGAGCAGTACTTC
CASSLRGYEQYF
>TRBJ1-1|NA|TRBV7-9|NA
TGTGCCAGCAGCGCAACAGGTCGACCTGAAGCTTTCTTT
CASSATGRPEAFF
>TRBJ1-2|NA|TRBV29-1|TRBD1
TGCAGCGCCGGGACAGGGGTCTATGGCTACACCTTC
CSAGTGVYGYTF
>TRBJ2-6|NA|TRBV9|NA
TGTGCCAGCAGCGTAGTAACCCCCCGGATTCGGGGTGGAACCCTCTCTGGGGCCAACGTCCTGACTTTC
CASSVVTPRIRGGTLSGANVLTF
>TRBJ2-1|once|TRBV4-3|NA
TGCGCCAGCAGCCAAGATCTTGACAGTACTTCCTACAATGAGCAGTTCTTC
CASSQDLDSTSYNEQFF
>TRBJ1-6|NA|TRBV9|TRBD1
TGTGCCAGCAGCGGGGACAGCTCTTATAATTCACCCCTCCACTTT
CASSGDSSYNSPLHF
>TRBJ2-2|NA|TRBV7-7|NA
TGTGCCAGCAGCTTAGACACGGGACTTTGGACCGGGGAGCTGTTTTTT
CASSLDTGLWTGELFF
>TRBJ2-3|NA|TRBV13|NA
TGTGCCAGCAGCGGGGCAGGGTCCACAGATACGCAGTATTTT
CASSGAGSTDTQYF
>TRBJ1-4|NA|TRBV19|NA
TGTGCCAGTACCCCCGGGGGGGGACATGAAAAACTGTTTTTT
CASTPGGGHEKLFF